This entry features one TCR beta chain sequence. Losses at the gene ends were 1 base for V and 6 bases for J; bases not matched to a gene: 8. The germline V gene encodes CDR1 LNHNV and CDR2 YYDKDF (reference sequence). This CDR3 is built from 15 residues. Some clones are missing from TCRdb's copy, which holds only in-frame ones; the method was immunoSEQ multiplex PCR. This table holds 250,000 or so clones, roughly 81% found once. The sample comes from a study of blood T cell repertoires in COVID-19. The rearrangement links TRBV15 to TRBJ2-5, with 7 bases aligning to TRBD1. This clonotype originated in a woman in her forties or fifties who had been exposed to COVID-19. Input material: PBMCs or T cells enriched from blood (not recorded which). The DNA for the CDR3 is TGTGCCACCAGCAGAGTTGGGACAGCAGGGAAGACCCAGTACTTC. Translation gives CATSRVGTAGKTQYF.